This T cell receptor beta chain is drawn from a study of T cells in Graves' hyperthyroidism and ophthalmopathy. Study observations and caveats: Most expanded thyroid clonotypes above 0.001 recurred in blood.

There were TCR beta CDR3 regions amplified from RNA transcripts. The HTBI primer set served for first-round RT-PCR of the TCR CDR3. In TCRdb, the multiplex PCR reads were re-called with MiXCR into one record per CDR3 protein. The table shows 800,000 or so distinct CDR3 sequences, with over 35% occurring only once. The V gene's germline CDR1 is KGHDR and CDR2 SFDVKD. This CDR3 spans 18 amino acids. The V end was cut by 4 bases, the J end by 6 bases, with 26 bases between. This clonotype appeared once. Its matching antigen is unknown. Sample: blood. The sequence came from a man in his late teens or twenties with Graves' hyperthyroidism. The chain couples TRBV24-1 to TRBJ1-2; perhaps TRBD1 as D (6 bases). The DNA of the CDR3 is TGTGCCACCAGTGAGACGGGGTATAGCAATCAGGGGCCGGATGGCTACACCTTC. It translates to CATSETGYSNQGPDGYTF.